This T cell receptor (beta chain) was sequenced for a study of cytomegalovirus exposure and HLA in healthy donors. Study information: An earlier analysis identified more than 95 million unique TCR beta sequences in 170 million or so T cells.

Study outcomes and limitations: Presence/absence analyses treated sequencing depth as roughly uniform across donors.

As regards this clone: Its antigen remains unknown.

The primer mix had 60 Vbeta and 13 Jbeta primers. Original processing methods: It was a later analysis that counted around 85 million unique TCR beta chains, of which about 10 million were shared. Measured with immunoSEQ multiplex PCR; TCRdb has only the in-frame clones, and not every one. Clone size and the V and J calls come from that table; the DNA yielded D and trimming. The data contain 100,000 to 150,000 clones, around 85% of them singletons. The CDR3 consists of 12 residues. V lost 4 bases to trimming and J lost 6 bases, with 9 bases between them. Germline loops: CDR1 SGHRS, CDR2 YFSETQ. The TCR was taken from a man aged 25 to 40 in good health and CMV-seronegative. Source material: PBMCs. This chain connects TRBV5-1 to TRBJ2-3, with D tentatively TRBD1 (6 bases). CDR3 nucleotides: TGCGCCAGCAGCACCAGGGGTGATACGCAGTATTTT. Translating gives CASSTRGDTQYF.